This T cell receptor (beta chain) was identified in a study of blood T cell repertoires in COVID-19. Study summary: COVID-19 samples collected from the United States, Italy and Spain covered acute and convalescent phases.

Seattle's enrolled individuals joined amid active infection and were then monitored longitudinally. The germline gives CDR1 SGHDT, CDR2 YYEEEE. V lost 0 bases to trimming and J lost 7 bases; unmatched junction nucleotides: 9. The CDR3 contains 16 residues. This clone has more than one count but fewer than ten. In the study's own analysis: Amplification of reference gene primers provided the estimated nucleated cell counts. TCRdb's table, derived via immunoSEQ multiplex PCR, lists solely in-frame clones and lacks some. V and J calls and clone size are as listed in that table; D and trimming were resolved from the DNA. The top ten hold 6% to 8% of the sample, which has fewer than 300,000 clones, more than 80% seen once.

The sequence derives from a woman between 45 and 65 years old with COVID-19, enrolled during active disease. What was sequenced was peripheral blood. This sequence joins TRBV5-6 and TRBJ2-2, with 7 bases fitting TRBD2. The CDR3 coding sequence is TGTGCCAGCAGCTTGGACGGGGGAGGGCCGAACGGGGAGCTGTTTTTT. This sequence encodes CASSLDGGGPNGELFF.